This T cell receptor beta chain was retrieved from a study of Ad26.COV2.S vaccination and SARS-CoV-2 variants. Study background: Doses of Ad26.COV2.S were injected into muscle once or twice, 56 days apart. Whole-study findings and limits: Participants given vaccine showed non-spike TCR breadth similar to that of placebo recipients. Compared with placebo recipients, vaccine recipients had higher spike-specific TCR breadth.

Regarding treatment: some 20 received Ad26.COV2.S at low or high dose, single or two shots; several received placebo; per-sample allocation not given. After the first vaccine or placebo injection, samples were drawn on day 63. The donor's status was that of an adult aged 18-55 years in Boston. As regards this clone: Its antigen is as yet unknown.

With 4 bases removed from V and 3 bases from J, the gap between germline ends came to 10 bases. CDR1 is SGDLS and CDR2 is YYNGEE in the germline V gene. The CDR3 length is 13 residues. The method was immunoSEQ multiplex PCR; TCRdb's version includes in-frame clones alone and lacks a portion of them. The repertoire has around 400,000 clones, roughly four fifths of them found once; the top ten carry nearly 7.5%. This material consisted of peripheral blood, taken in a trial of Ad26.COV2.S vaccine versus placebo. This receptor was obtained from a person aged 18 to 59 who received the Ad26.COV2.S COVID-19 vaccine or a placebo. The chain recombines TRBV9 with TRBJ1-1; D gene uncertain. CDR3 sequence reads: CASSRRMDTEAFF. The CDR3, as DNA: TGTGCCAGCAGCAGGCGGATGGACACTGAAGCTTTCTTT.